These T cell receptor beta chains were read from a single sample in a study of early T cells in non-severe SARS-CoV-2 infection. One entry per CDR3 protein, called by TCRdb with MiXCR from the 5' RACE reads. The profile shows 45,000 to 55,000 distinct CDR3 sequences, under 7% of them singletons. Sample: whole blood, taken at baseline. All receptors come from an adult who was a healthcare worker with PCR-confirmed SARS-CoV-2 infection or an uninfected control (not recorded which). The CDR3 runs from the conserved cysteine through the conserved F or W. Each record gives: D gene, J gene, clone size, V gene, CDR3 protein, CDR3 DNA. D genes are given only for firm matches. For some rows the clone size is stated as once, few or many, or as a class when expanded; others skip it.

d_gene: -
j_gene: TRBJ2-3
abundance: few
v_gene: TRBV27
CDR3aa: CASMAGRRTDTQYF
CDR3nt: TGTGCCAGCATGGCTGGGCGCCGCACAGATACGCAGTATTTT

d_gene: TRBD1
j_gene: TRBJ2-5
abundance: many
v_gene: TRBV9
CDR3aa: CASTAVGTAQETQYF
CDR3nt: TGTGCCAGCACCGCTGTTGGGACAGCACAAGAGACCCAGTACTTC

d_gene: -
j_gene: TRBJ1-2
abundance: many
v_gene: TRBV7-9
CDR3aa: CATRGGNPMFGYTF
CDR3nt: TGTGCCACCCGGGGCGGGAACCCCATGTTCGGCTACACCTTC

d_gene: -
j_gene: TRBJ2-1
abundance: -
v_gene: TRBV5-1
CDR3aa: CASSLAGDNEQFF
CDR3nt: TGCGCCAGCAGCTTGGCTGGGGACAATGAGCAGTTCTTC

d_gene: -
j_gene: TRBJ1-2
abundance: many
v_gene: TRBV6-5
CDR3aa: CASSFRGSNYGYTF
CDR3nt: TGTGCCAGCAGCTTCAGGGGTTCCAACTATGGCTACACCTTC

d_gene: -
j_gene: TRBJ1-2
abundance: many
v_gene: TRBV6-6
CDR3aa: CASSYDGYTF
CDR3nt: TGTGCCAGCAGTTACGATGGCTACACCTTC

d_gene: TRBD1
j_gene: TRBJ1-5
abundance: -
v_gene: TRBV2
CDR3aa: CASSQDRGNQPQHF
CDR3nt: TGTGCCAGCAGCCAGGACAGGGGCAATCAGCCCCAGCATTTT

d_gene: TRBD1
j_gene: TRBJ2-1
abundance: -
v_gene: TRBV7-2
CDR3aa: CASSRPGQEYNEQFF
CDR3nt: TGTGCCAGCAGCAGGCCGGGACAGGAATACAATGAGCAGTTCTTC

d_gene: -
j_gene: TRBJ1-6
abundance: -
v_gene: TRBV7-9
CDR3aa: CASSLRQGNSPLHF
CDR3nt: TGTGCCAGCAGCTTAAGGCAGGGTAATTCACCCCTCCACTTT

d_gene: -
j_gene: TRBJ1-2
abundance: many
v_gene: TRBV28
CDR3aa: CASSRDTKNYGYTF
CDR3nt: TGTGCCAGTTCGAGGGACACCAAAAACTATGGCTACACCTTC

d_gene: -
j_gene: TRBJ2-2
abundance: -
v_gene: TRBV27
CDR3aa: CASSLTLGELFF
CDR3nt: TGTGCCAGCAGTCTAACTCTCGGGGAGCTGTTTTTT

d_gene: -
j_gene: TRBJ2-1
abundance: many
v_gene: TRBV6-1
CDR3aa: CASSPLLGLGGNEQFF
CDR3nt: TGTGCCAGCAGTCCCCTTCTCGGACTGGGGGGCAATGAGCAGTTCTTC

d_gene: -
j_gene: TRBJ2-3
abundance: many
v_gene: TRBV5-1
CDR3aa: CASSLRGGRTSTDTQYF
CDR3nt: TGCGCCAGCAGCTTGCGGGGAGGACGGACTAGCACAGATACGCAGTATTTT

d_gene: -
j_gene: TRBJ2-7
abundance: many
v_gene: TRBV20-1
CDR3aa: CSARDPQGTGEQYF
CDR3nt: TGCAGTGCTAGAGATCCCCAAGGGACGGGGGAGCAGTACTTC

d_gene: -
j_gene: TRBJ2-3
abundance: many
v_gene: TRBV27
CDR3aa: CASSLSRTDTQYF
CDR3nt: TGTGCCAGCAGTTTATCGCGCACAGATACGCAGTATTTT

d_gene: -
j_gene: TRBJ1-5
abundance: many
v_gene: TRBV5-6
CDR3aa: CASSPTGSQPQHF
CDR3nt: TGTGCCAGCAGCCCCACAGGGAGTCAGCCCCAGCATTTT

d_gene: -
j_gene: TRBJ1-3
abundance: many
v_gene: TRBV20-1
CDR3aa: CSARVSGAGGNTIYF
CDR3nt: TGCAGTGCTAGAGTATCCGGGGCGGGCGGAAACACCATATATTTT

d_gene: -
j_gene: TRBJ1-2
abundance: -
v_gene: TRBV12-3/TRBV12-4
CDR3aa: CASRPRGGLYGYTF
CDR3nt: TGTGCCAGCAGGCCCCGGGGGGGCCTCTATGGCTACACCTTC

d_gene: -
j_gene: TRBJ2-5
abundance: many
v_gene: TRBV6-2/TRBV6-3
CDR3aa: CASSRTVRETQYF
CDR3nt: TGTGCCAGCAGCCGGACAGTCCGAGAGACCCAGTACTTC

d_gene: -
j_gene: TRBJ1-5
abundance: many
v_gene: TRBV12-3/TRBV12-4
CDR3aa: CASKMLGANQPQHF
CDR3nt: TGTGCCAGCAAAATGTTGGGGGCCAATCAGCCCCAGCATTTT

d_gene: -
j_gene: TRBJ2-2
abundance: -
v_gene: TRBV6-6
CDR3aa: CASSRDRLGTGELFF
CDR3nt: TGTGCCAGCAGTAGGGACCGTCTAGGCACCGGGGAGCTGTTTTTT

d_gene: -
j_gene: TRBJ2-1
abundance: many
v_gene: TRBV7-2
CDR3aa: CASSLPARSSYNEQFF
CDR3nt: TGTGCCAGCAGCTTACCCGCCCGGAGCTCCTACAATGAGCAGTTCTTC

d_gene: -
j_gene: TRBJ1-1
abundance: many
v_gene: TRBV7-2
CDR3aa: CASSLEEYTEAFF
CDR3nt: TGTGCCAGCAGCTTAGAGGAGTACACTGAAGCTTTCTTT

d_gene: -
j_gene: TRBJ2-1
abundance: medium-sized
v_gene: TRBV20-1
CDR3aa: CSARTGLDYNEQFF
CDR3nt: TGCAGTGCTAGAACGGGACTGGACTACAATGAGCAGTTCTTC

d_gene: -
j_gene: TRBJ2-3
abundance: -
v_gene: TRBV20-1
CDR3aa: CSVDRGAGTDTQYF
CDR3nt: TGCAGTGTGGATCGGGGGGCAGGCACAGATACGCAGTATTTT

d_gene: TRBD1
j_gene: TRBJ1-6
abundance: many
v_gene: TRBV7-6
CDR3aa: CASSPGTGAGSPLHF
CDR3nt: TGTGCCAGCAGCCCAGGGACAGGGGCAGGTTCACCCCTCCACTTT